This T cell receptor (beta chain) was sequenced during a study of identical twins. TCRdb reprocessed the 5' RACE reads with MiXCR, giving one entry per CDR3 protein. Of about 240,000 distinct CDR3 sequences listed, about 13% were seen once; the top ten hold 4% to 5%. Study results and caveats: Fewer insertions characterized abundant cord blood beta clonotypes, whereas memory repertoires showed none. The authors noted that invariant MAIT and iNKT cells could partly confound zero-insertion analyses.

This clonotype showed up just a few times. Its specificity is unknown. Germline CDR1 is LNHDA and CDR2 is SQIVND (reference sequence). The V and J ends lost 4 bases and 4 bases respectively, with 14 bases between them. There are 15 residues in the CDR3. The same data also contributed to another study, on yellow fever vaccine responses in identical twins. That paper states: Twins' vaccine T cell responses were reported to seem partly convergent and partly personalized.

The sequence came from a woman aged 18-30 years in good health. The material sequenced was memory (CD45RO+) T cells sorted from blood. The chain has TRBV19 and TRBJ1-5; TRBD1 might be the D (6 bases). In DNA form, the CDR3 reads TGTGCCAGTAGTACCCAGGACAGACCTAATCAGCCCCAGCATTTT. It translates to CASSTQDRPNQPQHF.